The 16 T cell receptor beta chains given below trace back to one sample, sequenced in a study of spatial heterogeneity in lung cancer. Time point meaning: sample taken at primary tumor resection. Tumor, nontumor lung or frozen PBMC supplied whole RNA, sequenced without sorting. From the 5' RACE reads, TCRdb called clonotypes with MiXCR, one entry per CDR3 protein. Of approximately 52,000 distinct CDR3 sequences in the sample, about 5.8% are singletons; the top ten hold 11%. Here the sequenced sample was PBMCs, taken at surgery. Source of these receptors: a male donor with early-stage non-small cell lung cancer.

This clonotype was recorded many times. The chain joins TRBV27 to TRBJ2-1, with 12 bases matching TRBD2. The V and J ends lost 5 bases and 0 bases, in that order; junction bases with no gene match: 14. This CDR3 region has 20 residues. Germline V gene sequence: CDR1 MNHEY, CDR2 SMNVEV (reference sequence). CDR3 residues: CASSPRTSGISPRSYNEQFF. CDR3 sequence (DNA): TGTGCCAGCAGTCCACGGACTAGCGGGATATCCCCCCGCTCCTACAATGAGCAGTTCTTC.

This clonotype was detected ten times or more. V usage is TRBV6-5 and J usage is TRBJ2-3, with D tentatively TRBD2 (5 bases). Looked up from germline, CDR1 is MNHEY and CDR2 is SVGAGI. V was cut by 2 bases and J by 5 bases, with 17 bases left in between. The CDR3 runs 16 residues. CDR3 amino acids: CASSYLPTTRGDTQYF. Written as DNA, the CDR3 is TGTGCCAGCAGTTACCTCCCGACCACCCGGGGAGATACGCAGTATTTT.

About this clonotype: A read error is possible here, since a much larger clone lies one base away. Here the CDR3 omits its conserved ending phenylalanine or tryptophan, so a read error is the likely source. J is TRBJ1-1 and V is TRBV28; no reliable D call. Trimming cost V 2 bases and J 1 base, with 5 bases left between them. Germline V gene data show CDR1 as MDHEN and CDR2 as SYDVKM. The CDR3 length is 13 residues. CDR3 bases: TGTGCCAGCAGTTTAACCGGGAACACTGAAGCTTTCTTA. Protein product: CASSLTGNTEAFL.

This clonotype was seen repeatedly, ten times or more. The gene calls are TRBV6-1 and TRBJ2-2; 9 bases fit TRBD1. Germline V gene sequence: CDR1 MNHNS, CDR2 SASEGT. V was pared by 7 bases and J by 4 bases, with 7 bases of the junction left unmatched. The CDR3 is 15 amino acids. Here the CDR3 DNA reads TGTGCCAGCATTACCGGGACAGGGATCACCGGGGAGCTGTTTTTT. It yields the protein CASITGTGITGELFF.

In its sample, this clonotype was seen many times. The CDR3 DNA reads as TGTGCCAGCCGACTAGCATCCACAGATACGCAGTATTTT. As protein: CASRLASTDTQYF. The chain is built from TRBV27 and TRBJ2-3; 7 nucleotides align to TRBD2. In germline, CDR1 is MNHEY, CDR2 SMNVEV (reference sequence). Trimming cost V 8 bases and J 2 bases; bases outside gene matches: 4. The CDR3 loop spans 13 amino acids.

This clonotype was seen repeatedly, ten times or more. This chain connects TRBV12-3 or TRBV12-4 to TRBJ2-2; tentative D call: TRBD1 (7 bases). The CDR3 is 15 amino acids. V dropped 6 bases and J dropped 7 bases, with 18 bases sitting between them. CDR3 sequence: CASSLPTGRFGELFF. CDR3 nucleotides: TGTGCCAGCAGCCTACCGACAGGGAGGTTCGGGGAGCTGTTTTTT.

The sample holds a few counts of this clonotype. V gene TRBV6-6 combines with J gene TRBJ1-4; D ambiguous. CDR3 length equals 12 residues. V was pared by 5 bases and J by 8 bases, with 9 bases between. Per the germline V gene, CDR1 is MNHNY and CDR2 is SVGAGI (reference sequence). The CDR3 DNA reads TGTGCCAGCAGTCGGGCGAGGGAAAAACTGTTTTTT. Protein sequence: CASSRAREKLFF.

This clonotype was counted many times. The chain is built from TRBV11-2 and TRBJ2-3, with D uncertain. The ends were cut back, 4 bases at V and 2 bases at J, with 4 bases in the middle. Germline CDR1 and CDR2: SGHAT and FQNNGV. This CDR3 contains 12 residues. The CDR3 is CASSYTTDTQYF. Here the CDR3 DNA reads TGTGCCAGCAGCTACACCACAGATACGCAGTATTTT.

Judged by abundance, this clonotype is medium-sized. CDR3 coding DNA: TGTGCCAGCAGCTTAGCGGACAGGGAAGAGACCCAGTACTTC. It translates to CASSLADREETQYF. V is TRBV7-9 and J is TRBJ2-5; 8 bases fit TRBD1. The germline CDR1 and CDR2 sequences are SEHNR and FQNEAQ (reference sequence). Unmatched junction bases numbered 0, after V lost 0 bases and J lost 3 bases. The CDR3 is 14 residues long.

About this clonotype: A much larger clonotype is one base distant, so this may be a read error. J is TRBJ2-3 and V is TRBV2, with TRBD2 matching over 13 bases. This CDR3 has 18 residues. The V segment lost 4 bases and the J segment 2 bases; nucleotides outside the gene matches: 9. Germline loops: CDR1 SNHLY, CDR2 FYNNEI. The CDR3: CASSATSGRTANTDTQYF. The CDR3 region has the DNA TGTGCCAGCAGTGCGACTAGCGGGAGGACTGCTAACACAGATACGCAGTATTTT.

This clonotype has at least ten counts. The V gene is TRBV29-1, the J gene TRBJ2-7; 8 nucleotides line up with TRBD1. CDR1 is SQVTM and CDR2 is ANQGSEA in the germline V gene. V gave up 4 bases and J gave up 5 bases; unmatched junction bases: 7. This CDR3 is built from 13 residues. The CDR3 loop is CSVGTGQGDEQYF. DNA of the CDR3: TGCAGCGTTGGGACAGGACAGGGCGACGAGCAGTACTTC.

The sample holds a few counts of this clonotype. This chain connects TRBV6-5 to TRBJ2-7; no reliable D call. This CDR3 has 13 residues. Germline CDR1 reads MNHEY; CDR2 reads SVGAGI. V was cut by 2 bases and J by 6 bases, with 11 bases left in between. CDR3 sequence reads: CASSYRRGSEQYF. Written as DNA, the CDR3 is TGTGCCAGCAGTTACCGTCGTGGTAGCGAGCAGTACTTC.

This clonotype ranks as medium-sized. The chain couples TRBV6-2 or TRBV6-3 to TRBJ2-1, with 9 positions matching TRBD2. The CDR3 contains 17 residues. Trimming removed 0 bases from V and 4 bases from J; junction bases left unmatched: 7. Germline lookup yields CDR1 MNHEY and CDR2 SVGEGT. The chain's CDR3 is CASSYSPTSGLYNEQFF. Here the CDR3 DNA reads TGTGCCAGCAGTTACTCGCCAACTAGCGGGCTATACAATGAGCAGTTCTTC.

This clonotype was recorded at least ten times. The chain is built from TRBV18 and TRBJ2-7, with 9 bases lining up with TRBD1. Germline CDR1 reads KGHSH; CDR2 reads LQKENI. The CDR3 is made up of 16 amino acids. V gave up 3 bases and J gave up 3 bases; unmatched junction bases: 9. CDR3 coding DNA: TGTGCCAGCTCACCCGGGACAGGGAGGTCCCACTACGAGCAGTACTTC. Translated: CASSPGTGRSHYEQYF.

This clonotype was observed many times. The J gene is TRBJ2-3, the V gene TRBV30; 9 bases line up with TRBD2. The germline CDR1 and CDR2 sequences are GTSNPN and SVGIG (reference sequence). J gave up 4 bases and V 0 bases, and 5 bases lay outside the gene matches. The CDR3 is made up of 15 amino acids. The CDR3 spells CAWSVLSGRSDTQYF. The CDR3 coding sequence is TGTGCCTGGAGTGTACTGAGCGGGAGGTCAGATACGCAGTATTTT.

This clonotype has at least ten counts. CDR3 bases: TGCGCCAGCAGCCCCCGTCCTTCTGGGGCCAACGTCCTGACTTTC. This gives the protein CASSPRPSGANVLTF. V and J are TRBV5-1 and TRBJ2-6; no firm D call. V dropped 4 bases and J dropped 1 base, with 9 bases sitting between them. This CDR3 comprises 15 residues. The germline CDR1 and CDR2 sequences are SGHRS and YFSETQ. Combining the CDR3 with reference TRBV5-1 and TRBJ2-6 gives the whole variable domain KAGVTQTPRYLIKTRGQQVTLSCSPISGHRSVSWYQQTPGQGLQFLFEYFSETQRNKGNFPGRFSGRQFSNSRSEMNVSTLELGDSALYLCASSPRPSGANVLTFGAGSRLTVL.